What follows are 13 T cell receptor beta chains derived from one specimen sequenced in a study of vaccination effects on CD4 cells after COVID-19. Clones were sequenced by immunoSEQ multiplex PCR, and TCRdb holds only the in-frame ones, with some missing. The sample has about 64,000 clones, just under 80% seen once. Antigen-specific CD4+ T cells expanded by the ViraFEST assay with viral peptide pools were then sequenced. Once cultured for 10 days, the cells underwent separation to obtain CD4+ T cells. Participants were given two doses of BNT162b2 or mRNA-1273 vaccine. What these receptors recognize is not known. The specimen was CD4+ T cells from PBMCs cultured with HCoV-OC43 spike peptides, collected after COVID-19 vaccination. As to subset: HCoV-OC43 spike overlapping peptide pool stimulation. These TCRs come from a human donor who received a COVID-19 vaccine.

CDR3 sequence reads: CASAYSNQPQHF. The CDR3 DNA reads as TGTGCCAGCGCATATAGCAATCAGCCCCAGCATTTT. The gene calls are TRBV28 and TRBJ1-5; unclear D gene. CDR3 length: 12 amino acids. V was pared by 8 bases and J by 0 bases, with 5 bases between. Germline CDR1 and CDR2: MDHEN and SYDVKM.

The gene calls are TRBV19 and TRBJ2-3; 11 positions match TRBD1. V trimming: 3 bases; J trimming: 4 bases; junction bases outside the gene matches: 3. The CDR3 sequence is 15 residues long. Per the germline V gene, CDR1 is LNHDA and CDR2 is SQIVND (reference sequence). The CDR3, as DNA: TGTGCCAGTAGTATCCGGGACAGGGGGGCAGATACGCAGTATTTT. Its protein product is CASSIRDRGADTQYF.

This clone was observed a single time. This sequence joins TRBV7-2 and TRBJ1-2; the D gene is possibly TRBD1 (6 bases). The CDR3 runs 12 residues. Germline loops: CDR1 SGHTA, CDR2 FQGNSA. With 4 bases removed from V and 8 bases from J, the gap between germline ends came to 11 bases. Written as DNA, the CDR3 is TGTGCCAGCAGCTACGAAAGGGGGGGCTACACCTTC. Protein sequence: CASSYERGGYTF.

The chain is built from TRBV3-1 (or the pseudogene TRBV3-2) and TRBJ2-3; 9 bases match TRBD2. The ends lost 5 bases at V and 3 bases at J; junction bases unmatched: 6. CDR1 and CDR2 from the germline V gene are LGHDT and YNNKEL (reference sequence). There are 15 residues in the CDR3. CDR3 nucleotide sequence: TGTGCCAGCAGCTTCAGCGGGGGGTTTACAGATACGCAGTATTTT. Translating gives CASSFSGGFTDTQYF.

The V call is TRBV29-1, the J call TRBJ2-1; tentatively, D is TRBD1 (6 bases). The CDR3 is made up of 10 amino acids. Looked up from germline, CDR1 is SQVTM and CDR2 is ANQGSEA. V gave up 8 bases and J gave up 13 bases, with 15 bases separating them. CDR3 sequence (DNA): TGCAGCTTTATCCGGGACACTCAGTTCTTC. It encodes CSFIRDTQFF.

CDR3 residues: CASSSTGTAYEQYV. As DNA, the CDR3 is TGTGCCAGCAGCAGTACAGGGACTGCCTACGAGCAGTACGTC. The chain recombines TRBV5-6 with TRBJ2-7; either TRBD1 or TRBD2 may supply D (6 bases each). Germline values: CDR1 SGHDT, CDR2 YYEEEE. The CDR3 length is 14 residues. V lost 4 bases and J lost 2, with 13 bases in between.

A remark on this clone: Other DNA sequences from this sample encode an identical CDR3 as well. This sequence joins TRBV10-3 and TRBJ2-2; D is unclear. Germline CDR1 ENHRY, CDR2 SYGVKD. The V end lost 0 bases, the J end lost 1 base, and 3 bases lay between the germline ends. There are 14 residues in the CDR3. The CDR3: CAISESGNTGELFF. CDR3 DNA sequence: TGTGCCATCAGTGAGTCGGGGAACACCGGGGAGCTGTTTTTT.

The chain joins TRBV7-2 to TRBJ1-2; 8 bases are shared with TRBD1. Germline values: CDR1 SGHTA, CDR2 FQGNSA. This CDR3 is built from 13 residues. The trim removed 4 bases at V and 6 bases at J, leaving 4 bases unmatched. CDR3 sequence (DNA): TGTGCCAGCAGCTCAAGGACAGGGAATGGCTACACCTTC. This gives the protein CASSSRTGNGYTF. Filled out from reference TRBV7-2 and TRBJ1-2, the complete variable domain reads GAGVSQSPSNKVTEKGKDVELRCDPISGHTALYWYRQSLGQGLEFLIYFQGNSAPDKSGLPSDRFSAERTGGSVSTLTIQRTQQEDSAVYLCASSSRTGNGYTFGSGTRLTVV.

V is TRBV9 and J is TRBJ2-3; TRBD2 might be the D (5 bases). Germline V lookup: CDR1 SGDLS, CDR2 YYNGEE. The CDR3 loop spans 15 amino acids. Deletions cut 0 bases from V and 2 bases from J, with 10 bases between. In DNA form, the CDR3 reads TGTGCCAGCAGCGTAGCTCTGGAGGTCACAGATACGCAGTATTTT. It encodes CASSVALEVTDTQYF.

This clone is a singleton in its sample. The genes are TRBV18 and TRBJ1-1; D is ambiguous. CDR1 and CDR2 from the germline V gene are KGHSH and LQKENI. Trimming cost V 2 bases and J 0 bases, with 7 bases left between them. The CDR3 has 14 residues. CDR3 sequence reads: CASSPESLNTEAFF. The CDR3 DNA follows: TGTGCCAGCTCACCAGAAAGTTTGAACACTGAAGCTTTCTTT.

This clone has more than one count but fewer than ten. The chain employs TRBV4-1 and TRBJ1-4, with D hard to call. V shed 5 bases and J shed 1 base, with 11 bases lying between them. From germline, CDR1 is MGHRA and CDR2 YSYEKL. This CDR3 spans 15 amino acids. The CDR3 DNA follows: TGCGCCAGCAGCTGGGTCGGCAGAACTAATGAAAAACTGTTTTTT. This sequence encodes CASSWVGRTNEKLFF.

The rearrangement links TRBV19 to TRBJ2-1, with D unresolved. V was trimmed by 7 bases and J by 5 bases, leaving 15 bases between them. Germline V gene sequence: CDR1 LNHDA, CDR2 SQIVND (reference sequence). The CDR3 extends over 14 amino acids. The DNA of the CDR3 is TGTGCCAGTACTAGGGCAGATTGGGACAATGAGCAGTTCTTC. This gives the protein CASTRADWDNEQFF.

The chain carries TRBV6-2 or TRBV6-3 and TRBJ1-5; maybe TRBD1 (5 bases). The V end was cut by 3 bases, the J end by 6 bases, with 12 bases between. CDR1 and CDR2 (germline): MNHEY, SVGEGT. The CDR3 loop spans 14 amino acids. The CDR3 DNA sequence: TGTGCCAGCAGTTATGGGGGGACGGTTCAGCCCCAGCATTTT. The encoded protein is CASSYGGTVQPQHF.